A selection of T cell receptor beta chains follows, all from one sample in a study of T cell changes during pregnancy in multiple sclerosis. TCRdb's table, derived via immunoSEQ multiplex PCR, lists solely in-frame clones and lacks some. The sample shows roughly 89,000 clones, 90% to 95% of them seen only once. The sample consisted of peripheral blood, taken after pregnancy. The source is a female donor in good health, enrolled as a control in a pregnancy study. Both conserved end residues are part of each CDR3. Each record gives: D gene, clone size, V gene, J gene, CDR3 DNA, CDR3 protein. The D gene is left open where the match is weak. Some rows mark clone size as missing; the rest say once, few, many or name a class of expanded clone.

D: -; size: -; V: TRBV30; J: TRBJ1-5; DNA: TGTGCCTGGAGTGTACGAGGGATGAGCAATCAGCCCCAGCATTTT; CDR3: CAWSVRGMSNQPQHF
D: -; size: -; V: TRBV19; J: TRBJ2-1; DNA: TGTGCCAGTAGTATCTTCCCCAGCGGGTCATACAATGAGCAGTTCTTC; CDR3: CASSIFPSGSYNEQFF
D: TRBD1; size: -; V: TRBV30; J: TRBJ1-5; DNA: TGTGCCTGGAACCCTGGGACAGGAGATCAGCCCCAGCATTTT; CDR3: CAWNPGTGDQPQHF
D: -; size: -; V: TRBV5-8; J: TRBJ1-4; DNA: TGTGCCAGCAGCTCCGGACAGTCAACTAATGAAAAACTGTTTTTT; CDR3: CASSSGQSTNEKLFF
D: -; size: few; V: TRBV7-2; J: TRBJ2-5; DNA: TGTGCCAGCAGCCTATTTCCAGGGGAGACCCAGTACTTC; CDR3: CASSLFPGETQYF
D: -; size: -; V: TRBV28; J: TRBJ1-4; DNA: TGTGCCAGCGAAAGTCAGACACCCTTCATTGCAACTAATGAAAAACTGTTTTTT; CDR3: CASESQTPFIATNEKLFF
D: -; size: -; V: TRBV7-6; J: TRBJ2-5; DNA: TGTGCCAGCAGCTTAGTGGCAGTCCAAGAGACCCAGTACTTC; CDR3: CASSLVAVQETQYF
D: TRBD1; size: -; V: TRBV5-1; J: TRBJ1-3; DNA: TGCGCCAGCAGCCTCAGACAGGGGAGGAATGGAAACACCATATATTTT; CDR3: CASSLRQGRNGNTIYF
D: -; size: -; V: TRBV6-1; J: TRBJ2-1; DNA: TGTGCCAGCAGTGAATTTGTCTCCCCCGAGCAGTTCTTC; CDR3: CASSEFVSPEQFF
D: -; size: -; V: TRBV27; J: TRBJ2-7; DNA: TGTGCCAGCAGGGACCGTTCTAGCGACTCCTACGAGCAGTACTTC; CDR3: CASRDRSSDSYEQYF
D: -; size: -; V: TRBV6-5; J: TRBJ1-1; DNA: TGTGCCAGCAGGAGAGAGTACACTGAAGCTTTCTTT; CDR3: CASRREYTEAFF
D: -; size: -; V: TRBV14; J: TRBJ2-1; DNA: TGTGCCAGCAGCCACGCAGTCTACAATGAGCAGTTCTTC; CDR3: CASSHAVYNEQFF
D: TRBD2; size: -; V: TRBV13; J: TRBJ2-7; DNA: TGTGCCAGCAGCCTATGGTTAGCGGGCGACTCCTACGAGCAGTACTTC; CDR3: CASSLWLAGDSYEQYF
D: TRBD2; size: few; V: TRBV2; J: TRBJ2-3; DNA: TGTGCCAGCAGTACCCCGGGACTAGTGACAGATACGCAGTATTTT; CDR3: CASSTPGLVTDTQYF
D: -; size: -; V: TRBV6-5; J: TRBJ2-7; DNA: TGTGCCAGCAGTCCCCAGACAGGTTTACCCTACGAGCAGTACTTC; CDR3: CASSPQTGLPYEQYF
D: TRBD1; size: -; V: TRBV7-8; J: TRBJ1-5; DNA: TGTGCCAGCAGCTTACAGGGGGCAAATTCGCCCCAGCATTTT; CDR3: CASSLQGANSPQHF
D: TRBD1; size: -; V: TRBV7-8; J: TRBJ2-7; DNA: TGTGCCAGCAGCTCGGGACAGGGTTCGGGTACCTACGAGCAGTACTTC; CDR3: CASSSGQGSGTYEQYF
D: TRBD1; size: -; V: TRBV18; J: TRBJ2-7; DNA: TGTGCCAGCTCACCCGGGACAGGTTCCTACGAGCAGTACTTC; CDR3: CASSPGTGSYEQYF
D: TRBD2; size: -; V: TRBV7-2; J: TRBJ2-7; DNA: TGTGCCAGCAGCCCGGACGGCGGGAGCCATCCGGACGAGCAGTACTTC; CDR3: CASSPDGGSHPDEQYF
D: TRBD1; size: -; V: TRBV27; J: TRBJ2-2; DNA: TGTGCCAGCAGGACGGACAGGTTGACGAACACCGGGGAGCTGTTTTTT; CDR3: CASRTDRLTNTGELFF